This TCR beta chain was retrieved from a study of cytomegalovirus exposure and HLA in healthy donors (TCRdb year 2017). About the investigation overall: An earlier analysis of more than 550 of the donors reported under 300 Gb of sequence data and 95 million to 120 million unique TCR beta sequences obtained from roughly 180 million T cells. An early release that covered fewer than 800 HLA-typed donors contained about 300 gigabases of sequencing data and tens of millions of unique TCR sequences. Among the roughly 400 genotyped donors, 81% belonged to the genetic ancestry cluster associated with self-reported Caucasian donors. The aim of the study was to test whether cataloging public T cell receptors could identify signatures of past pathogen exposure. The T cell repertoires of about 700 subjects were profiled by immunosequencing and related to cytomegalovirus serostatus. Besides the first cohort of around 700 subjects, a separate validation cohort made up of about 120 different subjects was used. High-throughput TCR immunosequencing, statistical association of individual TCRs with disease status, and machine learning were combined to predict cytomegalovirus infection status. A later analysis re-examined previously published TCR beta repertoires from around 670 donors and added high-resolution HLA genotyping to investigate patterns of TCR occurrence. In the later analysis, no new phenotypic data were used to find candidate immune exposures; instead, reliance was placed on TCR beta sequences and their occurrence across donors. An earlier analysis of approximately 630 of the donors applied high-throughput TCR beta sequencing to assess whether each TCR beta V gene segment acted as functional or pseudogenic. Donor age, sex, ethnicity and CMV serostatus were compiled together with the repertoire data. A later genetic analysis took genome-wide SNP genotypes for about three fifths of the 666 donors and used that subset as a discovery cohort. All discovery cohort repertoires had been generated using a single sequencing platform. Class I and class II HLA loci were covered by the typing at four-digit resolution. The number of typed donors differed by locus: about 620-630 for A, B, C, DRB1 and DQB1; about 520 for DQA1; over 600 for DPA1; and about 470 for DPB1. Because of strong linkage in the cohort, a handful of DR-DQ haplotypes were treated as single units for association and clustering. Among some 400 genotyped donors of the cohort, an average of around 240,000 unique TCR beta nucleotide sequences was sequenced per donor, of which 15% to 20% were non-productive. The research as a whole found: Assigning TCR associations to individual alleles was difficult when HLA alleles, especially DR and DQ, strongly co-occurred. A total of roughly 160 TCR beta chains were listed by the study as associated with cytomegalovirus. Because HLA typing was unavailable for some donors at each locus, only the typed subset was used in association tests. Correlated functional status among segregating V segments might be attributable to linkage disequilibrium, but an unknown experimental factor could not be ruled out. In an earlier analysis of some 540 of the donors, most TCR beta V segments appeared in productive rearrangements about 90% or about 30% of the time, broadly matching IMGT annotations. Most TCR sequences were seen in very few donors, while some public TCRs were found in many individuals. A later analysis found that HLA-associated TCR beta chains were more clonally expanded and had lower generation probabilities than equally common non-associated chains. In this cohort, only TCR beta chains were sequenced, and detectable features were limited by the absence of alpha or paired-chain data. In a later genetic analysis, a missense DCLRE1C variant was associated with V-gene and J-gene trimming of TCR beta chains, and the association was replicated in an independent cohort. Over 15 rarely observed V segments, including chromosome 9 orphons, were excluded from the earlier analysis of 550 to 700 of the donors because counts were too low. According to a later analysis, TCR association rates differed among HLA loci, with DRB1 alleles showing the most associated TCRs and HLA-C alleles showing the fewest. Some IMGT-functional V segments, including TRBV6-2 and TRBV6-3, could not be told apart with the 87-base-pair reads, so those segments were excluded. The authors suggested that the approach could potentially be extended to other disease states and immunological phenotypes. For the cohort, immune exposure information was limited to CMV serostatus. Three of the identified cytomegalovirus-associated TCR beta chains were confirmed in vitro to be specific for cytomegalovirus antigens. According to a later analysis, parvovirus B19, influenza, CMV and Epstein-Barr virus appeared linked to several top co-occurrence clusters. The presence/absence analyses assumed that sequencing depth was roughly uniform across donors, and that assumption may not be true. Cytomegalovirus status was reported to be diagnosed by the classifier with high specificity and sensitivity in both the original and validation cohorts. At a false discovery rate of 0.05, a later analysis linked some 17,000 TCR beta sequences to specific HLA alleles. In a later analysis, most CMV-associated TCR beta chains were found to appear HLA-restricted, with HLA associations seemingly driven largely by CMV exposure. A group of highly shared sequence variants was considered likely to be a technical artifact of the sequencing pipeline. A further reported finding was that TCR beta sequences accurately predicted the HLA-A and HLA-B alleles for most subjects in the first cohort. A later genetic analysis reported fewer N-insertions in productive TCRs among donors in an Asian-associated ancestry cluster than the approximately 670-donor mean.

V gives up 4 bases and J gives up 9 bases, and the segment between their germline ends measures 13 bases. The germline V gene gives CDR1 as SGHDN and CDR2 as FVKESK. The CDR3 sequence holds 14 residues, the cysteine and phenylalanine included. Here the CDR3 DNA is all that survives: 42 bases in frame from base 1. Preparation of the library involved the immunoSEQ multiplex PCR assay. The multiplex PCR relied on a mix of 60 forward primers for TCR Vbeta segments and 13 reverse primers for TCR Jbeta segments. A multiplex PCR assay on genomic DNA amplified the CDR3 region of rearranged TCR beta genes. On the Illumina HiSeq System, the amplified TCR beta libraries were sequenced as 87-base-pair reads. The study's processing was this. In a later analysis, tens of millions of unique TCR beta chains were counted across the approximately 640 repertoires, and about 10 million of these chains were shared by at least two donors. Raw reads were error-corrected and collapsed into unique sequences by a nearest-neighbor algorithm in which closely related sequences were merged to remove PCR and sequencing errors. CDR3 sequences were aligned to IMGT reference sequences to assign V, D and J gene segments. For a sequence to be retained, a match of at least six nucleotides was required to both a V gene segment and a J gene segment. Rearrangements were classified as productive when the CDR3 lacked stop codons and remained in frame with V and J, and all other rearrangements were classified as non-productive. CDR3 was defined according to IMGT convention as the region running from the second conserved V-encoded cysteine to the conserved J-encoded phenylalanine. Sequences without an unambiguous match to a single V gene segment were excluded from the earlier analysis of 450 to 750 of the donors. In an earlier analysis of some 590 of the donors, a V segment was called functional when productive rearrangements were above 56.7%, and segregating when the standard deviation between donors exceeded 5%. A statistical classification framework was built for diagnosing cytomegalovirus status from the catalog of TCR beta chain sequences. In a later analysis, TCR nucleotide sequences were compared against IMGT/GENE-DB human TR gene sequences so that V and J genes could be assigned. The TCRdist pipeline was used in a later analysis to assign CDR3 sequences and most-parsimonious VDJ recombination scenarios. In a later analysis, each TCR beta chain was defined by its CDR3 amino acid sequence together with its V-gene family, and reads lacking a unique V-gene family were excluded. In a later analysis, 500 to 650 highly shared, low-generation-probability nucleotide sequences were removed to address suspected cross-contamination and a sequencing artifact. In a later analysis, a clonal expansion index was calculated for each public chain from normalized within-repertoire ranks of inferred template counts. In a later analysis, generation probabilities were computed using a VDJ recombination model fitted to out-of-frame rearrangements, and the results were checked against IGoR. In a later analysis, TCR-TCR, TCR-HLA and TCR-CMV co-occurrence was scored with hypergeometric tests, and a repertoire-size bias correction was applied to TCR pairs. A later analysis estimated false discovery rates by permuting HLA or CMV assignments 20 times. In a later analysis, co-occurring TCRs were grouped with DBSCAN, and TCRdist sequence similarity was added when clustering was performed within HLA-allele-positive subsets. For co-occurrence clustering, repertoires with fewer than 30,000 or more than 120,000 public chains were excluded, along with 5 or 6 repertoires with anomalous nucleotide sharing. This immuneACCESS table, as held by TCRdb, lists in-frame sequences with V and J called but not all clones. Of the missing ones, under half trace to an unresolved V gene in checked studies; the others have no known cause. Clone size and the V and J calls come from that table; the DNA yielded D and trimming. The sample table shows about 73,000 clones, and roughly 70% are seen once. The ten largest clonotypes hold roughly an eighth of the sample.

Comment on this clone: Its cognate antigen has yet to be identified. No much larger clonotype is one base removed from it; base qualities were not supplied.

In total, 666 healthy bone marrow donors made up the cohort. At the time of sampling, all cohort members were nominally healthy, though unrecorded immune exposures were likely present. The donor was CMV seronegative and belonged to the group of around 350 seronegative cohort members. A peripheral blood sample was collected from each donor, and TCR beta sequencing was performed on peripheral blood mononuclear cells. The Qiagen DNeasy Blood Extraction Kit was used to extract genomic DNA from the blood cell samples. The TCR originated in a man between 65 and 85 years old in good health and CMV-seronegative. The chain is encoded by TRBV14 joined to TRBJ1-6; the D gene is not confidently resolved. The sample consisted of PBMCs. At the DNA level, the sequence is TGTGCCAGCAGCCCGAACCCAGGCACTTCACCCCTCCACTTT. This sequence encodes CASSPNPGTSPLHF. Full variable domain (CDR3 extended with the reference TRBV14 and TRBJ1-6 proteins): EAGVTQFPSHSVIEKGQTVTLRCDPISGHDNLYWYRRVMGKEIKFLLHFVKESKQDESGMPNNRFLAERTGGTYSTLKVQPAELEDSGVYFCASSPNPGTSPLHFGNGTRLTVT.